The 32 T cell receptor beta chains below all came from one sample that was sequenced in a study of T cell responses to AZD1222 COVID-19 vaccine. The method was immunoSEQ multiplex PCR; TCRdb's version includes in-frame clones alone and lacks a portion of them. The table includes 120,000 or so clones, about 89% detected once. The material was peripheral blood, obtained on day 0 of AZD1222 vaccination. These receptors all come from an adult in good health.

V and J are TRBV28 and TRBJ2-4; D is perhaps TRBD1 or TRBD2 (5 bases each). Germline CDR1 and CDR2: MDHEN and SYDVKM. Trimming took 5 bases from V and 7 from J, leaving 18 bases between them. There are 15 residues in the CDR3. The CDR3 spells CASSPGDARRNIQYF. DNA of the CDR3: TGTGCCAGCAGTCCCGGGGACGCGAGAAGGAACATTCAGTACTTC.

The chain carries TRBV7-6 and TRBJ1-1; 9 bases map to TRBD1. V lost 1 base to trimming and J lost 5 bases; unmatched junction nucleotides: 5. This CDR3 spans 15 amino acids. The germline gives CDR1 SGHVS, CDR2 FNYEAQ. Here the CDR3 DNA reads TGTGCCAGCAGCTTAGAGGGACAGGGTCGTACTGAAGCTTTCTTT. Amino acid sequence: CASSLEGQGRTEAFF.

The chain carries TRBV19 and TRBJ2-3; D might be TRBD1 or TRBD2, each matching 5 bases. This CDR3 has 16 amino acids. Trimming stripped 4 bases from V and 4 bases from J, with 18 bases between. Germline assignment: CDR1 LNHDA and CDR2 SQIVND (reference sequence). CDR3 region: CASSRRRGDRADTQYF. The CDR3 DNA reads TGTGCCAGTAGTAGGCGAAGGGGAGATCGGGCAGATACGCAGTATTTT.

The V and J genes are TRBV4-3 and TRBJ2-7, with a possible D match to TRBD1 (7 bases). This CDR3 has 16 residues. V lost 1 base, J lost 0 bases, and 13 bases lay in between. Germline CDR1 reads LGHNA; CDR2 reads YSLEER. The CDR3 spells CASSQVRGDSSYEQYF. The DNA for the CDR3 is TGCGCCAGCAGCCAAGTGAGGGGGGACAGCTCCTACGAGCAGTACTTC.

V is TRBV18 and J is TRBJ1-5; D possibly corresponds to TRBD1 (6 bases). The CDR3 contains 15 residues. V was trimmed by 3 bases and J by 1 base, leaving 10 bases between them. The germline V gene encodes CDR1 KGHSH and CDR2 LQKENI. The CDR3 DNA reads TGTGCCAGCTCACCCCAGGGGATAAGCAATCAGCCCCAGCATTTT. This sequence encodes CASSPQGISNQPQHF.

The chain carries TRBV24-1 and TRBJ1-1, with 8 bases identical to TRBD1. After removal of 4 bases from V and 0 bases from J, the junction contained 6 bases not matched to a gene. Per the germline V gene, CDR1 is KGHDR and CDR2 is SFDVKD. This CDR3 spans 16 amino acids. CDR3 sequence reads: CATSDRGQGVNTEAFF. The CDR3 region has the DNA TGTGCCACCAGTGACCGCGGACAGGGTGTGAACACTGAAGCTTTCTTT.

The CDR3 reads CASSLSGRTGTYEQYF. The CDR3 nucleotides are TGTGCCAGCAGCTTAAGTGGCCGGACAGGGACCTACGAGCAGTACTTC. The chain carries TRBV7-3 and TRBJ2-7, with 8 bases aligning to TRBD1. CDR1 SGHTA and CDR2 FQGTGA come from the germline V gene. The CDR3 loop spans 16 amino acids. Germline trimming cut 1 base from V and 2 bases from J; bases unmatched to any gene: 7.

The rearrangement joins TRBV5-6 to TRBJ1-1; D gene ambiguous. Looked up from germline, CDR1 is SGHDT and CDR2 is YYEEEE. The CDR3 has 12 residues. V was trimmed by 0 bases and J by 7 bases, leaving 7 bases between them. The CDR3 here is CASSLGMGEAFF. The CDR3, as DNA: TGTGCCAGCAGCTTGGGGATGGGTGAAGCTTTCTTT.

In regard to this clone: Mismatch with germline at one junction end may stem from a read error. The rearrangement joins TRBV15 to TRBJ1-2; D not resolved. The germline V gene has CDR1 LNHNV and CDR2 YYDKDF (reference sequence). The CDR3 covers 14 residues. The CDR3: CATSRVPTAYDYTF. The CDR3 coding sequence is TGTGCCACCAGCAGAGTGCCCACGGCTTATGACTACACCTTC.

In its sample, this clone was seen a few times. The chain has TRBV7-9 and TRBJ1-3; no clear D. The CDR3 totals 13 residues. CDR1 and CDR2 from the germline V gene are SEHNR and FQNEAQ (reference sequence). V was pared by 5 bases and J by 1 base, with 6 bases between. CDR3 nucleotide sequence: TGTGCCAGCAGCGGGGAGTCTGGAAACACCATATATTTT. Translation: CASSGESGNTIYF.

The V call is TRBV10-3, the J call TRBJ2-1; 10 positions match TRBD1. There are 17 residues in the CDR3. Germline CDR1 and CDR2: ENHRY and SYGVKD. The J segment lost 4 bases and the V segment lost 6 bases, leaving 12 bases of the junction unmatched. Here the CDR3 DNA reads TGTGCCATCAGATCCGACCGGGACAGGGGAATATACAATGAGCAGTTCTTC. Amino acid sequence: CAIRSDRDRGIYNEQFF.

V and J are TRBV28 and TRBJ1-2; D is possibly TRBD1 (5 bases). Trimming removed 5 bases at V and 6 bases at J, with 16 bases between. Germline lookup yields CDR1 MDHEN and CDR2 SYDVKM. The CDR3 is 14 amino acids. The DNA for the CDR3 is TGTGCCAGCAGTAGGGAGACAGATATAAATGGCTACACCTTC. It encodes CASSRETDINGYTF.

V is TRBV7-9 and J is TRBJ2-7; 11 nucleotides match TRBD2. This CDR3 is 17 amino acids long. Germline V gene sequence: CDR1 SEHNR, CDR2 FQNEAQ (reference sequence). V shed 0 bases, J shed 7 bases, and the junction held 11 bases outside the gene matches. CDR3 sequence: CASSLARLAGGPWEQYF. The DNA of the CDR3 is TGTGCCAGCAGCTTAGCGCGGCTAGCGGGAGGTCCATGGGAGCAGTACTTC.

This rearrangement joins TRBV10-3 to TRBJ1-1, with 9 bases fitting TRBD1. This CDR3 has 15 amino acids. Germline V CDR1 and CDR2: ENHRY, SYGVKD. J lost 1 base, V lost 1 base, and 1 base had no gene match. CDR3 protein: CAISELGQGNTEAFF. Written as DNA, the CDR3 is TGTGCCATCAGTGAGTTGGGACAGGGGAACACTGAAGCTTTCTTT.

The chain recombines TRBV11-3 with TRBJ1-1, with D perhaps TRBD1 (5 bases). Germline V gives CDR1 SGHNT, CDR2 YENEEA. V dropped 0 bases and J dropped 1 base, with 21 bases sitting between them. The CDR3 has 19 amino acids. CDR3 coding DNA: TGTGCCAGCAGCTTAGATCTTTTCGCCGACCCCAGGGAGAACACTGAAGCTTTCTTT. Translated, it gives CASSLDLFADPRENTEAFF.

A single count supports this clone. J is TRBJ1-2 and V is TRBV28, with D tentatively TRBD1 (5 bases). Germline CDR1 and CDR2: MDHEN and SYDVKM. The CDR3 loop spans 19 amino acids. Trimming stripped 5 bases from V and 0 bases from J, with 25 bases between. The DNA of the CDR3 is TGTGCCAGCAGTGTAGTTACCGGGACTCCAAAGGGCGCTAACTATGGCTACACCTTC. This codes for CASSVVTGTPKGANYGYTF.

This clone occurred once. The chain uses TRBV4-1 and TRBJ2-7; D is possibly TRBD1 (5 bases). V dropped 3 bases and J dropped 4 bases, with 19 bases sitting between them. Per germline, CDR1 MGHRA and CDR2 YSYEKL. The CDR3 totals 16 residues. CDR3 DNA sequence: TGCGCCAGCAGCCACGCAACCAGACAGAGTGGGTACGAGCAGTACTTC. Translation gives CASSHATRQSGYEQYF.

The chain links TRBV6-5 to TRBJ2-7; D unresolved. Per the germline V gene, CDR1 is MNHEY and CDR2 is SVGAGI. Trimming took off 4 bases at V and 4 bases at J, with 8 bases between the two ends. The CDR3 has 12 residues. This CDR3 is CASSWGPYEQYF. The CDR3 DNA follows: TGTGCCAGCAGTTGGGGTCCATACGAGCAGTACTTC.

This clone was recorded only once. The chain carries TRBV27 and TRBJ2-7, with D possibly being TRBD2 (6 bases). The V and J ends lost 4 bases and 7 bases respectively, with 20 bases between them. The germline CDR1 and CDR2 sequences are MNHEY and SMNVEV (reference sequence). The CDR3 length is 15 residues. Here the CDR3 reads CASSWAAGPLWEQYF. The CDR3 nucleotides read TGTGCCAGCAGTTGGGCGGCGGGGCCTCTTTGGGAGCAGTACTTC.

The V and J genes are TRBV2 and TRBJ1-2, with D possibly being TRBD1 (6 bases). The CDR3 has 13 amino acids. Per the germline V gene, CDR1 is SNHLY and CDR2 is FYNNEI. The V end was cut by 6 bases, the J end by 8 bases, with 16 bases between. CDR3 DNA sequence: TGTGCCAGCAGATCGGACAGAGCTAAAGGCTACACCTTC. Translation gives CASRSDRAKGYTF.

The rearrangement uses TRBV11-2 and TRBJ2-7, with 7 bases identical to TRBD1. Trimming cost V 6 bases and J 2 bases; bases outside gene matches: 10. Germline CDR1 and CDR2: SGHAT and FQNNGV. There are 15 residues in the CDR3. CDR3 DNA: TGTGCCAGCAGAAGACCGGGACAGTTGCCCTACGAGCAGTACTTC. Translation: CASRRPGQLPYEQYF.

The count of this clone is one. The gene calls are TRBV9 and TRBJ2-1, with D maybe TRBD2 (5 bases). The germline gives CDR1 SGDLS, CDR2 YYNGEE. V dropped 3 bases and J dropped 12 bases, with 16 bases sitting between them. CDR3 size: 13 residues. The CDR3 region has the DNA TGTGCCAGCAGCGCCCCGGGAAGGTTTGGGCAGTTCTTC. Translating it yields CASSAPGRFGQFF.

The rearrangement uses TRBV11-1 and TRBJ1-6; 7 nucleotides line up with TRBD1. Looked up from germline, CDR1 is SGHAT and CDR2 is FQDESV (reference sequence). The CDR3 contains 14 residues. The V segment lost 5 bases and the J segment 6 bases; nucleotides outside the gene matches: 4. The CDR3 region is CASSNRGVNSPLHF. The CDR3, as DNA: TGTGCCAGCAGCAACAGGGGAGTTAATTCACCCCTCCACTTT.

This chain links TRBV6-5 with TRBJ1-1; D perhaps matches TRBD1 (6 bases). The CDR3 is made up of 15 amino acids. Trimming shortened V by 2 bases and J by 6 bases, and 16 bases separated the two germline ends. The germline gives CDR1 MNHEY, CDR2 SVGAGI. The chain's CDR3 is CASSYLGGGGSEAFF. The CDR3 DNA sequence: TGTGCCAGCAGTTACCTAGGGGGGGGAGGTTCTGAAGCTTTCTTT.

The rearrangement links TRBV18 to TRBJ2-5; no clear D gene. Per the germline V gene, CDR1 is KGHSH and CDR2 is LQKENI. Trimming left V 2 bases short and J 2 bases short, with 9 bases between. There are 14 residues in the CDR3. CDR3 DNA: TGTGCCAGCTCACCAGTTGGCAGACAAGAGACCCAGTACTTC. Amino acid sequence: CASSPVGRQETQYF.

This clone was observed once. The gene calls are TRBV5-5 and TRBJ1-5; 7 nucleotides match TRBD1. V was pared by 0 bases and J by 9 bases, with 18 bases of the junction left unmatched. CDR1 is SGHKS and CDR2 is YYEKEE in the germline V gene (reference sequence). The CDR3 length is 18 residues. The CDR3 spells CASSLGYLGQAGRGPQHF. CDR3 sequence (DNA): TGTGCCAGCAGCTTGGGCTATCTCGGACAGGCTGGCCGGGGGCCCCAGCATTTT.

The chain couples TRBV7-7 to TRBJ2-3; perhaps TRBD2 as D (6 bases). V was cut by 5 bases and J by 4 bases, with 16 bases left in between. Germline V CDR1 and CDR2: SSHAT, FNYEAQ (reference sequence). This CDR3 is 15 amino acids long. The CDR3 loop is CASSLGLPYADTQYF. The CDR3 DNA is TGTGCCAGCAGCCTCGGACTACCCTACGCAGATACGCAGTATTTT.

The chain couples TRBV5-6 to TRBJ2-3; TRBD2 might be the D (5 bases). CDR3 size: 14 residues. V was trimmed by 0 bases and J by 11 bases, leaving 16 bases between them. Germline V gene lookup returns CDR1 SGHDT and CDR2 YYEEEE. CDR3 coding DNA: TGTGCCAGCAGCTTGGAGGGTAGGGCTAGCCGGCAGTATTTT. Translating it yields CASSLEGRASRQYF.

This chain connects TRBV28 to TRBJ1-6; D may be TRBD1 (5 bases). Germline loops: CDR1 MDHEN, CDR2 SYDVKM. The CDR3 has 15 residues. V lost 6 bases and J 7 bases, leaving 16 bases between the germline ends. The CDR3 loop reads CASSTWGRVNSPLHF. DNA of the CDR3: TGTGCCAGCAGCACCTGGGGCAGGGTCAATTCACCCCTCCACTTT.

J is TRBJ1-2 and V is TRBV12-3 or TRBV12-4, with a tentative D call TRBD1 (5 bases). Trimming stripped 3 bases from V and 8 bases from J, with 13 bases between. This CDR3 contains 13 residues. DNA of the CDR3: TGTGCCAGCAGTTTCCGGGGCGCGATCGGCTACACCTTC. It translates to CASSFRGAIGYTF.

This chain uses TRBV14 with TRBJ1-3; a possible D gene is TRBD1 (5 bases). The length of the CDR3 is 13 residues. Trimming removed 4 bases from V and 7 bases from J, with 11 bases in between. Germline CDR1 reads SGHDN; CDR2 reads FVKESK. The DNA for the CDR3 is TGTGCCAGCAGCCCTCCAGGGAGGAACACCATATATTTT. Amino acids: CASSPPGRNTIYF.

The chain carries TRBV9 and TRBJ2-5; 9 bases agree with TRBD1. CDR1 SGDLS and CDR2 YYNGEE come from the germline V gene. CDR3 size: 15 residues. V gave up 3 bases and J gave up 1 base; unmatched junction bases: 4. The CDR3 DNA reads TGTGCCAGCAGCGCCCCGGGACAGGGCCAAGAGACCCAGTACTTC. Its translation: CASSAPGQGQETQYF.